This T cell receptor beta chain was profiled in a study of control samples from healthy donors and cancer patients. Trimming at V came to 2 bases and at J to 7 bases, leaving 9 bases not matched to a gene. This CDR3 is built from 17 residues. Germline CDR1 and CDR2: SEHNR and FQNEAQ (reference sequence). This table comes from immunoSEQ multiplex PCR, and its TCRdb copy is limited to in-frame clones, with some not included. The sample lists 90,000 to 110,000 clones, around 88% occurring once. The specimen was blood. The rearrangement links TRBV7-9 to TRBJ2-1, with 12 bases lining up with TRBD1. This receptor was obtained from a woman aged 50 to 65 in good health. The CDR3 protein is CASSLRAGTGGWNEQFF. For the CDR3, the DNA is TGTGCCAGCAGCTTAAGGGCCGGGACAGGGGGCTGGAATGAGCAGTTCTTC.